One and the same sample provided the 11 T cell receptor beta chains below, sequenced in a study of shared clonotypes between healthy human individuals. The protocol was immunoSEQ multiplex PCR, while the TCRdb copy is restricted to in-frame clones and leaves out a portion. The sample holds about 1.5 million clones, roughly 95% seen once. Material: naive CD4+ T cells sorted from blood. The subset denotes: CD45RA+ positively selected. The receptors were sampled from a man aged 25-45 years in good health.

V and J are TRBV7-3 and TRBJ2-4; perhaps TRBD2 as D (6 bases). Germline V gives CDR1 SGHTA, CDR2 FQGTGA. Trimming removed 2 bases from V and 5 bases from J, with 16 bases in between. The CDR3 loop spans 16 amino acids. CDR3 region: CASSLLGTPSQNIQYF. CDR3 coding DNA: TGTGCCAGCAGCTTACTCGGGACTCCCAGTCAAAACATTCAGTACTTC.

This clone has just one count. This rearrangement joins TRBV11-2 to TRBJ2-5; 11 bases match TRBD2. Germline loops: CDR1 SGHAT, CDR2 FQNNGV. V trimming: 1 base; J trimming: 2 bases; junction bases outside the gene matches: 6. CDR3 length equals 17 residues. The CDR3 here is CASSLALLAGGQETQYF. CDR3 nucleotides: TGTGCCAGCAGCTTAGCCCTTTTAGCGGGAGGGCAAGAGACCCAGTACTTC.

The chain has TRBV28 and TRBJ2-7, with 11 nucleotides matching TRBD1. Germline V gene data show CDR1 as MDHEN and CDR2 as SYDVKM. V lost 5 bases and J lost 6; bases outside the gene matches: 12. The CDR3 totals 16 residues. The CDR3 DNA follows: TGTGCCAGCAGTATCCATGGGACAGGGGGATCCATCGAGCAGTACTTC. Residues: CASSIHGTGGSIEQYF.

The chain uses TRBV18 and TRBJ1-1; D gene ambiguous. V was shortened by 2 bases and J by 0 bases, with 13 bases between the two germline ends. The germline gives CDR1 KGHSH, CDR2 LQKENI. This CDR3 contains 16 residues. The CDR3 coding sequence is TGTGCCAGCTCACCAATCCTGCAACCAGTGAACACTGAAGCTTTCTTT. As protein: CASSPILQPVNTEAFF.

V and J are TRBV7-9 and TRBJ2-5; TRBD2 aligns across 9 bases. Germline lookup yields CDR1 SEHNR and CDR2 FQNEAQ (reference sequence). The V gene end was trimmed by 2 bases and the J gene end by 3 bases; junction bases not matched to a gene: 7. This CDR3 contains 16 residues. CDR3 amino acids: CASSLPIAGEEETQYF. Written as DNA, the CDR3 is TGTGCCAGCAGCTTACCTATAGCGGGAGAGGAAGAGACCCAGTACTTC.

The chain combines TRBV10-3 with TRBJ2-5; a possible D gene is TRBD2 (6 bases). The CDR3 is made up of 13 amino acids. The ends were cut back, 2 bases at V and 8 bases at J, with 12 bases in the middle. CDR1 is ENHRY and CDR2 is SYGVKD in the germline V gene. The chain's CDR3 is CAISEPGLATQYF. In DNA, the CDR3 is TGTGCCATCAGTGAGCCGGGACTGGCAACCCAGTACTTC.

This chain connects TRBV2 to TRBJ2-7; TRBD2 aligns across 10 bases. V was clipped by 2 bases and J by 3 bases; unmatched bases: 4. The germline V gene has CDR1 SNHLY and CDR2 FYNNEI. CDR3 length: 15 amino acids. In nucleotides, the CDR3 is TGTGCCAGCAGTGAAAGTAGCGGGAGGCTCTACGAGCAGTACTTC. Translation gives CASSESSGRLYEQYF.

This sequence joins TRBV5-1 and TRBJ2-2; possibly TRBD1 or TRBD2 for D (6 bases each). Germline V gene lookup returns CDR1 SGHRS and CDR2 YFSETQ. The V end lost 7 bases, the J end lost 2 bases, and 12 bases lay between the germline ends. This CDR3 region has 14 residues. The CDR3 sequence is CASVQGTNTGELFF. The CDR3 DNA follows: TGCGCCAGCGTTCAGGGGACTAACACCGGGGAGCTGTTTTTT.

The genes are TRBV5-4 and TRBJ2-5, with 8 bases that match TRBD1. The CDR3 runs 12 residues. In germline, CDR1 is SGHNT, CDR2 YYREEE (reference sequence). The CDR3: CGFDRGGETQYF. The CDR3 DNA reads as TGTGGCTTCGACAGGGGCGGAGAGACCCAGTACTTC.

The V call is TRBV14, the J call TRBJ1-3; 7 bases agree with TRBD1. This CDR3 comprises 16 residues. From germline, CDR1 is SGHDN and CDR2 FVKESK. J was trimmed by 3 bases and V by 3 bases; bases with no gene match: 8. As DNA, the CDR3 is TGTGCCAGCAGCCATCGACAGGGCCTCTTTGGAAACACCATATATTTT. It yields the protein CASSHRQGLFGNTIYF.

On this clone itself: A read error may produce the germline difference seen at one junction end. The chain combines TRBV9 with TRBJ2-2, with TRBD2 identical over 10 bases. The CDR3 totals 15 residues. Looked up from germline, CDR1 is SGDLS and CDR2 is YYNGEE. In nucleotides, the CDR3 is TGTGCCAGCAGCCCTAGCGGGAGCAACACCGGGAAGCTGTTTTTT. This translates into CASSPSGSNTGKLFF. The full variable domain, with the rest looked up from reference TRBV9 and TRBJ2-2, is DSGVTQTPKHLITATGQRVTLRCSPRSGDLSVYWYQQSLDQGLQFLIQYYNGEERAKGNILERFSAQQFPDLHSELNLSSLELGDSALYFCASSPSGSNTGKLFFGEGSRLTVL.